Listed here are 17 T cell receptor beta chains from one sample, sequenced in a study of T-cell memory formation after mild COVID-19. TCRdb reprocessed the 5' RACE reads via MiXCR and lists one record per CDR3 protein. The data contain approximately 410,000 distinct CDR3 sequences, more than 20% of them singletons. Material for sequencing was PBMCs or a T cell subset sorted from them (not recorded which). The receptors were gathered from an adult woman who had mild COVID-19 (a few samples of this study predate the infection). Cell type and time point are not known.

The CDR3 spells CASSVGGGAHEQYF. In DNA, the CDR3 is TGTGCCAGCAGCGTAGGCGGGGGGGCCCACGAGCAGTACTTC. The rearrangement uses TRBV9 and TRBJ2-7; the match to TRBD2 covers 9 bases. Germline V gives CDR1 SGDLS, CDR2 YYNGEE. Trimming at V came to 0 bases and at J to 5 bases, leaving 3 bases not matched to a gene. The CDR3 runs to 14 residues.

This clonotype was detected a few times. The V call is TRBV10-3, the J call TRBJ1-5, with a possible D match to TRBD1 (6 bases). Germline lookup yields CDR1 ENHRY and CDR2 SYGVKD. This CDR3 comprises 15 residues. V was shortened by 2 bases and J by 2 bases, with 10 bases between the two germline ends. The CDR3 DNA sequence: TGTGCCATCAGTGAGGGGGGCCAAGGCAATCAGCCCCAGCATTTT. Translating gives CAISEGGQGNQPQHF.

The rearrangement uses TRBV24-1 and TRBJ1-1; 9 bases are shared with TRBD1. Germline loops: CDR1 KGHDR, CDR2 SFDVKD. The V segment lost 3 bases and the J segment 8 bases; nucleotides outside the gene matches: 9. The CDR3 totals 15 residues. The CDR3 sequence: CATSDPKTGGTEAFF. The DNA of the CDR3 is TGTGCCACCAGTGATCCCAAGACAGGGGGTACCGAAGCTTTCTTT.

V is TRBV2 and J is TRBJ2-4, with a weak D call TRBD2 (5 bases). The V gene's germline CDR1 is SNHLY and CDR2 FYNNEI. Between the trimmed V and J ends, which lost 5 bases and 0 bases, there was a span of 8 bases. This CDR3 comprises 14 residues. The CDR3 DNA follows: TGTGCCAGCAGTCGCGGACTAGCCAAAAACATTCAGTACTTC. Protein: CASSRGLAKNIQYF. Full variable domain (rest looked up from reference TRBV2 and TRBJ2-4): EPEVTQTPSHQVTQMGQEVILRCVPISNHLYFYWYRQILGQKVEFLVSFYNNEISEKSEIFDDQFSVERPDGSNFTLKIRSTKLEDSAMYFCASSRGLAKNIQYFGAGTRLSVL.

The table lists this clonotype with a few counts. The chain is built from TRBV10-3 and TRBJ2-1; D is unresolved. Germline V gene sequence: CDR1 ENHRY, CDR2 SYGVKD. The length of the CDR3 is 13 residues. The germline V and J ends were trimmed by 8 bases and 6 bases, with 14 bases remaining between them. The CDR3 here is CAIGEGLGNEQFF. The DNA for the CDR3 is TGTGCCATCGGGGAAGGGTTAGGCAATGAGCAGTTCTTC.

This clonotype was detected only a few times. The chain is built from TRBV5-1 and TRBJ2-3; tentative D call: TRBD2 (5 bases). Germline CDR1 SGHRS, CDR2 YFSETQ. This CDR3 is 15 amino acids long. Trimming stripped 0 bases from V and 0 bases from J, with 8 bases between. In DNA form, the CDR3 reads TGCGCCAGCAGCTTGGCCCGGGGAAGCACAGATACGCAGTATTTT. This translates into CASSLARGSTDTQYF.

The rearrangement links TRBV5-1 to TRBJ1-4; 9 bases match TRBD1. The CDR3 contains 14 residues. Germline loops: CDR1 SGHRS, CDR2 YFSETQ. With V trimmed by 2 bases and J by 7 bases, 3 bases remained unmatched. This CDR3 is CASSLTGGVEKLFF. CDR3 sequence (DNA): TGCGCCAGCAGCTTAACAGGGGGCGTTGAAAAACTGTTTTTT.

The rearrangement joins TRBV20-1 to TRBJ2-2; 7 bases agree with TRBD2. Germline V gene lookup returns CDR1 DFQATT and CDR2 SNEGSKA (reference sequence). The CDR3 consists of 14 residues. Trimming cost V 0 bases and J 6 bases; bases outside gene matches: 4. As DNA, the CDR3 is TGCAGTGCTAGAGATATGGGAGGGCCCGGGGAGCTGTTTTTT. Translating gives CSARDMGGPGELFF.

This clonotype was seen repeatedly, ten times or more. The chain recombines TRBV24-1 with TRBJ2-3; D is uncertain. The V gene's germline CDR1 is KGHDR and CDR2 SFDVKD. With 4 bases removed from V and 5 bases from J, the gap between germline ends came to 9 bases. The CDR3 covers 13 residues. CDR3 nucleotide sequence: TGTGCCACCAGTGAGCTCTTTGGAGATACGCAGTATTTT. Its protein is CATSELFGDTQYF.

Ten or more counts support this clonotype. This chain joins TRBV12-3 or TRBV12-4 and TRBJ2-3, with 11 nucleotides matching TRBD1. The CDR3 is 17 amino acids. The junction had 11 bases not matched to a gene; V was cut back by 6 bases and J by 3 bases. The CDR3, as DNA: TGTGCCAGCAGCTACGGACAGGGGGCCCATGTTACAGATACGCAGTATTTT. This gives the protein CASSYGQGAHVTDTQYF.

The rearrangement links TRBV6-6 to TRBJ2-3; D unclear. V lost 2 bases, J lost 5 bases, and 5 bases lay in between. CDR1 is MNHNY, CDR2 SVGAGI, per germline (reference sequence). CDR3 size: 12 residues. The CDR3, as DNA: TGTGCCAGCAGTTACCTAGAAGATACGCAGTATTTT. The encoded protein is CASSYLEDTQYF.

This rearrangement joins TRBV7-9 to TRBJ2-7; D unresolved. Germline V lookup: CDR1 SEHNR, CDR2 FQNEAQ (reference sequence). The CDR3 contains 12 residues. The V end lost 1 base, the J end lost 5 bases, and 6 bases lay between the germline ends. The CDR3 DNA reads TGTGCCAGCAGCTTAGGAGTAGACGAGCAGTACTTC. Its protein product is CASSLGVDEQYF. Using reference TRBV7-9 and TRBJ2-7 for the parts outside the CDR3, the full variable domain is DTGVSQNPRHKITKRGQNVTFRCDPISEHNRLYWYRQTLGQGPEFLTYFQNEAQLEKSRLLSDRFSAERPKGSFSTLEIQRTEQGDSAMYLCASSLGVDEQYFGPGTRLTVT.

This clonotype came up a few times. The V gene is TRBV6-4, the J gene TRBJ2-3; D possibly corresponds to TRBD2 (6 bases). Trimming stripped 2 bases from V and 1 base from J, with 10 bases between. Germline values: CDR1 MRHNA, CDR2 SNTAGT. The CDR3 sequence is 15 residues long. CDR3 sequence: CASSDTGLGTDTQYF. CDR3 nucleotides: TGTGCCAGCAGTGACACGGGACTTGGCACAGATACGCAGTATTTT.

The chain carries TRBV5-1 and TRBJ2-1; no clear D gene. The ends were cut back, 4 bases at V and 8 bases at J, with 19 bases in the middle. The CDR3 has 15 residues. Germline CDR1 SGHRS, CDR2 YFSETQ. Here the CDR3 DNA reads TGCGCCAGCAGCCGTTGGTGGTCAGGCGGCGATGAGCAGTTCTTC. This translates into CASSRWWSGGDEQFF. Filled out from reference TRBV5-1 and TRBJ2-1, the complete variable domain reads KAGVTQTPRYLIKTRGQQVTLSCSPISGHRSVSWYQQTPGQGLQFLFEYFSETQRNKGNFPGRFSGRQFSNSRSEMNVSTLELGDSALYLCASSRWWSGGDEQFFGPGTRLTVL.

This clonotype was seen a few times. The rearrangement joins TRBV20-1 to TRBJ1-2; 8 bases map to TRBD1. With V trimmed by 6 bases and J by 5 bases, 5 bases remained unmatched. The germline V gene encodes CDR1 DFQATT and CDR2 SNEGSKA (reference sequence). The CDR3 consists of 12 residues. The DNA for the CDR3 is TGCAGTGCGGCACAGGGGGAATATGGCTACACCTTC. This codes for CSAAQGEYGYTF.

The genes are TRBV6-1 and TRBJ1-5; no reliable D call. This CDR3 comprises 15 residues. V was shortened by 3 bases and J by 5 bases, with 14 bases between the two germline ends. Germline V lookup: CDR1 MNHNS, CDR2 SASEGT. CDR3 nucleotide sequence: TGTGCCAGCAGTGACGGAGGCGGTGGGCATCAGCCCCAGCATTTT. Its protein is CASSDGGGGHQPQHF.

The rearrangement links TRBV4-1 to TRBJ1-2; TRBD1 matches 7 bases. CDR1 is MGHRA, CDR2 YSYEKL, per germline. The CDR3 consists of 18 residues. V shed 0 bases, J shed 8 bases, and the junction held 18 bases outside the gene matches. CDR3 sequence reads: CASSQDFTGAGGWAGYTF. DNA for the CDR3: TGCGCCAGCAGCCAAGATTTTACGGGGGCAGGGGGGTGGGCCGGCTACACCTTC.